These 8 T cell receptor beta chains share one sample of origin, sequenced in a study of T cells in Graves' hyperthyroidism and ophthalmopathy. Amplification yielded TCR beta CDR3 regions, with RNA transcripts as the source. First-round RT-PCR of the TCR CDR3 relied on the HTBI primer set. Using its own MiXCR run on the multiplex PCR reads, TCRdb lists one record per CDR3 protein. The sample records some 800,000 distinct CDR3 sequences, roughly 40% being singletons. The sample comprised blood. The receptors were sampled from a man between 18 and 29 years old with Graves' hyperthyroidism.

A remark on this clonotype: A much more abundant neighbour one base away suggests this may be a read error. V is TRBV7-2 and J is TRBJ1-6; 7 bases align to TRBD1. Germline values: CDR1 SGHTA, CDR2 FQGNSA. The CDR3 extends over 14 amino acids. J lost 7 bases, V lost 4 bases, and 4 bases had no gene match. The CDR3 DNA is TGTGCCAGCAGCTCAGGGGGTTGGAATTCACCCCTCCACTTT. Amino acid sequence: CASSSGGWNSPLHF.

V usage is TRBV10-3 and J usage is TRBJ2-7, with TRBD2 matching 8 bases. The germline gives CDR1 ENHRY, CDR2 SYGVKD. The V segment lost 11 bases and the J segment 5 bases; nucleotides outside the gene matches: 11. The CDR3 is 13 residues long. This chain's CDR3 is CAETREESHEQYF. CDR3 nucleotides: TGTGCCGAGACGCGGGAGGAGAGCCACGAGCAGTACTTC.

The chain joins TRBV7-6 to TRBJ2-2; 8 nucleotides agree with TRBD1. The CDR3 is 15 amino acids. Germline CDR1 reads SGHVS; CDR2 reads FNYEAQ. The V and J ends lost 8 bases and 4 bases, in that order; junction bases with no gene match: 9. Here the CDR3 reads CASGGFGQGTGELFF. The CDR3 region has the DNA TGTGCCAGCGGAGGGTTCGGACAGGGCACCGGGGAGCTGTTTTTT. The whole variable domain, remainder taken from reference TRBV7-6 and TRBJ2-2, is GAGVSQSPRYKVTKRGQDVALRCDPISGHVSLYWYRQALGQGPEFLTYFNYEAQQDKSGLPNDRFSAERPEGSISTLTIQRTEQRDSAMYRCASGGFGQGTGELFFGEGSRLTVL.

V gene TRBV11-1 combines with J gene TRBJ2-7; 8 nucleotides align to TRBD2. CDR1 is SGHAT and CDR2 is FQDESV in the germline V gene (reference sequence). Trimming at V came to 5 bases and at J to 4 bases, leaving 13 bases not matched to a gene. CDR3 size: 16 residues. CDR3 loop: CASSPGGGRLFYEQYF. CDR3 nucleotide sequence: TGTGCCAGCAGCCCGGGGGGGGGTCGACTTTTTTACGAGCAGTACTTC.

This clonotype showed up just a few times. V is TRBV11-1 and J is TRBJ2-5, with 7 bases that match TRBD1. The length of the CDR3 is 13 residues. CDR1 is SGHAT, CDR2 FQDESV, per germline (reference sequence). Trimming took 8 bases from V and 3 from J; bases not matched to a gene: 6. The CDR3 DNA is TGTGCCAGCGGGGACAGTAAAAAAGAGACCCAGTACTTC. It specifies CASGDSKKETQYF.

This clonotype was recorded at least ten times. The chain has TRBV10-3 and TRBJ2-2, with unresolved D. The length of the CDR3 is 11 residues. Germline V gives CDR1 ENHRY, CDR2 SYGVKD. Trimming stripped 10 bases from V and 1 base from J, with 4 bases between. The DNA for the CDR3 is TGTGCCACCTGGAACACCGGGGAGCTGTTTTTT. Its translation is CATWNTGELFF.

The chain recombines TRBV20-1 with TRBJ2-7; 7 bases align to TRBD1. V trimming: 5 bases; J trimming: 0 bases; junction bases outside the gene matches: 7. Germline V CDR1 and CDR2: DFQATT, SNEGSKA (reference sequence). This CDR3 contains 14 residues. The CDR3 nucleotides read TGCAGTGCTTACCGACAGGGTAGCTCCTACGAGCAGTACTTC. Translating gives CSAYRQGSSYEQYF.

The V and J genes are TRBV9 and TRBJ2-3; D possibly matches TRBD1 or TRBD2 (5 bases each). This CDR3 contains 16 residues. The V and J ends lost 0 bases and 6 bases respectively, with 17 bases between them. Germline-derived CDR1 and CDR2 are SGDLS and YYNGEE. In DNA form, the CDR3 reads TGTGCCAGCAGCGTAGGAGAGGGGCAGCTACATGATACGCAGTATTTT. Its protein product is CASSVGEGQLHDTQYF.